This T cell receptor beta chain originates from a study of OX40 agonist ivuxolimab in advanced cancers. Study-level background: Having had anti-PD-1, anti-PD-L1 or anti-CTLA-4 therapy before was allowed, and around 39% had some.

The data were produced by immunoSEQ multiplex PCR, yet TCRdb's version contains in-frame clones alone and is incomplete. This sample has about 63,000 clones, with 80% to 90% found just once. The ends were cut back, 7 bases at V and 0 bases at J, with 12 bases in the middle. Germline values: CDR1 MNHNS, CDR2 SASEGT. This CDR3 has 14 amino acids. Prior autoimmune disease or systemic immunosuppression barred patients. The chain combines TRBV6-1 with TRBJ1-1; possible D gene TRBD1, 5 bases. This clonotype originated in an adult with an advanced solid tumor such as melanoma, head and neck, liver or kidney cancer. The source material was CD4+ or CD8+ T cells sorted from blood, sampled in a trial of the OX40 agonist ivuxolimab. The CDR3 region is CASTPLGVNTEAFF. The CDR3 nucleotides are TGTGCCAGCACCCCCCTGGGGGTGAACACTGAAGCTTTCTTT.